One and the same sample provided the 16 T cell receptor beta chains below, sequenced in a study of blood T cell repertoires in COVID-19. Only in-frame clones appear in the TCRdb table, and some are missing; sequencing was by immunoSEQ multiplex PCR. The sample has about 370,000 clones, around 87% seen once; the top ten hold roughly a tenth. The sample was peripheral blood. These receptors were obtained from a woman younger than 45 with COVID-19, enrolled during active disease.

The chain carries TRBV9 and TRBJ2-7; D is possibly TRBD2 (6 bases). Trimming removed 0 bases from V and 7 bases from J, with 8 bases in between. This CDR3 is 12 amino acids long. CDR1 SGDLS and CDR2 YYNGEE come from the germline V gene. CDR3 in amino acids: CASSVDAGEQYF. CDR3 nucleotides: TGTGCCAGCAGCGTAGATGCGGGAGAGCAGTACTTC.

V usage is TRBV5-5 and J usage is TRBJ2-7, with a weak D call TRBD1 (6 bases). Per the germline V gene, CDR1 is SGHKS and CDR2 is YYEKEE (reference sequence). The CDR3 runs 13 residues. V was cut by 6 bases and J by 4 bases, with 14 bases left in between. The CDR3 nucleotides are TGTGCCAGCAACCCAGGGGTCGCTTACGAGCAGTACTTC. Encoded protein: CASNPGVAYEQYF. The full variable domain, with the rest looked up from reference TRBV5-5 and TRBJ2-7, is DAGVTQSPTHLIKTRGQQVTLRCSPISGHKSVSWYQQVLGQGPQFIFQYYEKEERGRGNFPDRFSARQFPNYSSELNVNALLLGDSALYLCASNPGVAYEQYFGPGTRLTVT.

V is TRBV6-5 and J is TRBJ1-2; possible D gene TRBD1, 6 bases. V was cut by 0 bases and J by 5 bases, with 13 bases left in between. The CDR3 extends over 15 amino acids. The germline V gene has CDR1 MNHEY and CDR2 SVGAGI. CDR3 DNA: TGTGCCAGCAGTTACTCGAAGGCAGGGGAATATGGCTACACCTTC. The encoded protein is CASSYSKAGEYGYTF.

The CDR3: CASSQGDRAKQPQHF. DNA for the CDR3: TGTGCCAGCAGCCAAGGGGACAGGGCGAAACAGCCCCAGCATTTT. This chain uses TRBV3-1 (or the pseudogene TRBV3-2) with TRBJ1-5; 9 nucleotides align to TRBD1. The CDR3 spans 15 residues. Trimming removed 1 base from V and 7 bases from J; junction bases left unmatched: 5. The germline V gene has CDR1 LGHDT and CDR2 YNNKEL (reference sequence).

The chain combines TRBV28 with TRBJ2-5, with D possibly being TRBD2 (6 bases). Germline V gene data show CDR1 as MDHEN and CDR2 as SYDVKM. The CDR3 loop spans 16 amino acids. Trimming removed 6 bases from V and 2 bases from J, with 19 bases in between. CDR3 loop: CASRPRGGDWQETQYF. The DNA of the CDR3 is TGTGCCAGCAGACCCCGCGGAGGGGATTGGCAAGAGACCCAGTACTTC.

The J gene is TRBJ2-3, the V gene TRBV29-1; 9 positions agree with TRBD2. The CDR3 is 15 residues long. The trim removed 2 bases at V and 2 bases at J, leaving 5 bases unmatched. Germline values: CDR1 SQVTM, CDR2 ANQGSEA. DNA of the CDR3: TGCAGCGTTGAATTCGTAGCGGGAGTCACAGATACGCAGTATTTT. It yields the protein CSVEFVAGVTDTQYF.

CDR3 bases: TGTGCCAGCAGCGGCACTAGCGGGAGGGACTACGGGCAGCAGTACTTC. Residues: CASSGTSGRDYGQQYF. V is TRBV5-6 and J is TRBJ2-7; the match to TRBD2 covers 13 bases. The CDR3 length is 16 residues. Germline CDR1 reads SGHDT; CDR2 reads YYEEEE. V dropped 4 bases and J dropped 8; count of bases not matched to a gene: 12.

CDR3 protein: CASLRNTEAFF. For the CDR3, the DNA is TGTGCCAGCCTCAGGAACACTGAAGCTTTCTTT. The rearrangement uses TRBV6-5 and TRBJ1-1; D is undetermined. This CDR3 has 11 residues. The V end lost 8 bases, the J end lost 1 base, and 5 bases lay between the germline ends. CDR1 and CDR2 (germline): MNHEY, SVGAGI.

This chain joins TRBV24-1 and TRBJ2-5, with 12 bases lining up with TRBD1. Germline V lookup: CDR1 KGHDR, CDR2 SFDVKD. This CDR3 contains 17 residues. V gave up 5 bases and J gave up 4 bases; unmatched junction bases: 10. CDR3 DNA: TGTGCCACCAGTGTTTGGGGGTGGGACAGGGGGCTAGAGACCCAGTACTTC. Residues: CATSVWGWDRGLETQYF.

Written as DNA, the CDR3 is TGTGCCAGCAGCTTATCAACTAGCGAATACAATGAGCAGTTCTTC. It translates to CASSLSTSEYNEQFF. The chain employs TRBV7-2 and TRBJ2-1; TRBD2 matches at 7 bases. The junction had 5 bases not matched to a gene; V was cut back by 2 bases and J by 4 bases. This CDR3 region has 15 residues. The germline gives CDR1 SGHTA, CDR2 FQGNSA.

This clone was detected only once. The rearrangement joins TRBV10-3 to TRBJ2-1; no clear D gene. Looked up from germline, CDR1 is ENHRY and CDR2 is SYGVKD. CDR3 length: 14 amino acids. V was clipped by 4 bases and J by 2 bases, with 9 bases between them. The CDR3 loop is CAISVAGPYNEQFF. CDR3 coding DNA: TGTGCCATCAGTGTGGCAGGCCCCTACAATGAGCAGTTCTTC.

The chain employs TRBV28 and TRBJ2-1, with 7 bases that match TRBD2. The CDR3 is 19 amino acids. Unmatched junction bases numbered 11, after V lost 0 bases and J lost 0 bases. CDR1 is MDHEN and CDR2 is SYDVKM in the germline V gene. The CDR3 region is CASSLWGGLVLGSYNEQFF. The CDR3 DNA reads TGTGCCAGCAGTTTATGGGGAGGGTTGGTGCTCGGCTCCTACAATGAGCAGTTCTTC.

The chain couples TRBV4-3 to TRBJ1-1, with 8 bases matching TRBD1. The CDR3 has 13 amino acids. Trimming at V came to 4 bases and at J to 4 bases, leaving 2 bases not matched to a gene. Germline lookup yields CDR1 LGHNA and CDR2 YSLEER. DNA for the CDR3: TGCGCCAGCAGCCTGGACAGGGTCACTGAAGCTTTCTTT. Translating gives CASSLDRVTEAFF.

The chain carries TRBV29-1 and TRBJ2-5, with 13 bases that match TRBD2. V shed 4 bases and J 1 base; nucleotides not matched to a gene: 9. In germline, CDR1 is SQVTM, CDR2 ANQGSEA. This CDR3 region has 17 residues. CDR3 in amino acids: CSVVPGLAGISQETQYF. The CDR3 nucleotides read TGCAGCGTTGTCCCGGGACTAGCGGGAATTTCCCAAGAGACCCAGTACTTC.

This chain's CDR3 is CAWSTGQAGNQPQHF. CDR3 DNA sequence: TGTGCCTGGAGCACCGGACAGGCAGGTAATCAGCCCCAGCATTTT. V is TRBV30 and J is TRBJ1-5; 7 nucleotides line up with TRBD1. Germline CDR1 GTSNPN, CDR2 SVGIG (reference sequence). The CDR3 contains 15 residues. V dropped 3 bases and J dropped 4; count of bases not matched to a gene: 9.

The gene calls are TRBV6-5 and TRBJ1-2; no reliable D call. From germline, CDR1 is MNHEY and CDR2 SVGAGI. V gave up 5 bases and J gave up 8 bases, with 15 bases separating them. This CDR3 is built from 13 residues. The CDR3 is CASSPREVGGYTF. The CDR3 bases are TGTGCCAGCAGTCCGCGGGAGGTCGGGGGCTACACCTTC.